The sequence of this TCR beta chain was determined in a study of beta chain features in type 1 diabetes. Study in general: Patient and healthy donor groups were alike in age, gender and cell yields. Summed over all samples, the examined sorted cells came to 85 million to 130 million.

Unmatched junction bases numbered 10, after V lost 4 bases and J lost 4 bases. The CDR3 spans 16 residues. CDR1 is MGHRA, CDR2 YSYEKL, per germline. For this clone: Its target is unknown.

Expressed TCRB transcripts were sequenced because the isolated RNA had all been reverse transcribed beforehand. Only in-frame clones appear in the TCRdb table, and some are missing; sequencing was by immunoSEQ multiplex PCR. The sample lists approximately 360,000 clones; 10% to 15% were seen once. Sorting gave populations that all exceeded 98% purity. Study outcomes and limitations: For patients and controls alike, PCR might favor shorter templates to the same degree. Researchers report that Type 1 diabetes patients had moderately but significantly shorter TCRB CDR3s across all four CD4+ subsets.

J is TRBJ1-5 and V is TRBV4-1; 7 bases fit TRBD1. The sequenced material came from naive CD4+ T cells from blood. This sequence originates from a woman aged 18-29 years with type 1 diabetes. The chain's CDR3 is CASSRTPRQGNQPQHF. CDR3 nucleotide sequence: TGCGCCAGCAGCCGCACCCCCAGACAGGGTAATCAGCCCCAGCATTTT.